The 21 T cell receptor beta chains in this list originate from one sample, sequenced in a study of human T cells and chemical hapten exposure. One entry per CDR3 protein results from TCRdb running MiXCR on the RACE reads. The sample includes 40,000 to 50,000 distinct CDR3 sequences, around 12% of them seen just once. Specified time point: pre-sensitization, week 0. Treatment meaning: therapeutic diphenylcyclopropenone sensitization with weekly scalp DPC. The input for sequencing was whole blood, taken in connection with sensitization to the hapten diphenylcyclopropenone (DPC). The source of these receptors is a woman aged 30 to 39 with alopecia areata. Some clones in this sample may be carry-over from other donors' samples.

In this sample, this clonotype turned up a few times. The genes are TRBV7-9 and TRBJ1-1; tentative D call: TRBD1 (5 bases). The V end was cut by 10 bases, the J end by 5 bases, with 17 bases between. The germline V gene has CDR1 SEHNR and CDR2 FQNEAQ (reference sequence). The CDR3 runs to 13 residues. The CDR3 sequence is CATSLGVGTEAFF. In DNA, the CDR3 is TGTGCCACCTCCCTGGGGGTGGGTACTGAAGCTTTCTTT.

This clonotype was seen repeatedly, ten times or more. V gene TRBV27 combines with J gene TRBJ2-7; D is possibly TRBD1 (6 bases). V gave up 3 bases and J gave up 2 bases, with 14 bases separating them. Germline CDR1 reads MNHEY; CDR2 reads SMNVEV (reference sequence). This CDR3 has 15 amino acids. The CDR3 bases are TGTGCCAGCAGTTTGGGGGCTGGTCGGGCCTACGAGCAGTACTTC. It is translated as CASSLGAGRAYEQYF.

This clonotype was observed a handful of times. The rearrangement links TRBV3-1 to TRBJ2-7, with 8 bases aligning to TRBD1. CDR1 is LGHDT, CDR2 YNNKEL, per germline (reference sequence). CDR3 length: 14 amino acids. The ends lost 3 bases at V and 5 bases at J; junction bases unmatched: 6. CDR3: CASSQSDRDHEQYF. The CDR3 nucleotides are TGTGCCAGCAGCCAGTCGGACAGGGACCACGAGCAGTACTTC.

This sequence joins TRBV7-2 and TRBJ2-1; possible D gene TRBD2, 6 bases. Germline V CDR1 and CDR2: SGHTA, FQGNSA. This CDR3 is 17 amino acids long. The V end lost 0 bases, the J end lost 4 bases, and 16 bases lay between the germline ends. CDR3 DNA: TGTGCCAGCAGCTTAGCCCTAGCGACCCTTGGGTACAATGAGCAGTTCTTC. Its protein is CASSLALATLGYNEQFF.

This clonotype was found many times. The genes are TRBV7-2 and TRBJ2-3, with 10 bases fitting TRBD2. Losses at the gene ends were 3 bases for V and 2 bases for J; bases not matched to a gene: 8. Germline V gives CDR1 SGHTA, CDR2 FQGNSA. The CDR3 runs to 17 residues. CDR3 in amino acids: CASSFQPSGRATDTQYF. CDR3 bases: TGTGCCAGCAGCTTCCAACCCAGCGGGAGGGCCACAGATACGCAGTATTTT.

This clonotype occurred many times. V and J are TRBV7-9 and TRBJ2-5, with D possibly being TRBD1 (5 bases). CDR1 SEHNR and CDR2 FQNEAQ come from the germline V gene (reference sequence). The CDR3 is made up of 13 amino acids. V gave up 6 bases and J gave up 1 base, with 9 bases separating them. Written as DNA, the CDR3 is TGTGCCAGCAGTCCCGACAGCCAAGAGACCCAGTACTTC. Translated, it gives CASSPDSQETQYF.

This clonotype was counted ten times or more. The V gene is TRBV29-1, the J gene TRBJ2-7; tentative D call: TRBD2 (7 bases). The CDR3 spans 13 residues. The V gene's germline CDR1 is SQVTM and CDR2 ANQGSEA. V was pared by 6 bases and J by 4 bases, with 16 bases between. CDR3 in amino acids: CSVADGGQYEQYF. DNA of the CDR3: TGCAGCGTCGCGGACGGGGGGCAATACGAGCAGTACTTC.

The rearrangement uses TRBV7-2 and TRBJ2-5; 11 bases are shared with TRBD1. Germline trimming cut 7 bases from V and 5 bases from J; bases unmatched to any gene: 12. This CDR3 is built from 16 residues. CDR1 and CDR2 (germline): SGHTA, FQGNSA. CDR3 residues: CASTPGGTGGLETQYF. CDR3 DNA: TGTGCCAGCACCCCCGGCGGGACAGGGGGGTTGGAGACCCAGTACTTC.

This clonotype was seen ten or more times. The V and J genes are TRBV7-9 and TRBJ2-3, with a possible D match to TRBD1 (7 bases). CDR1 and CDR2 (germline): SEHNR, FQNEAQ (reference sequence). V was clipped by 1 base and J by 1 base, with 9 bases between them. CDR3 size: 15 residues. In DNA form, the CDR3 reads TGTGCCAGCAGCTTAGGCAGGGGGGGCACAGATACGCAGTATTTT. This translates into CASSLGRGGTDTQYF.

On this clonotype: This may be a read error, as it is one base from a much larger clone. V is TRBV5-4 and J is TRBJ2-5, with 8 bases lining up with TRBD1. From germline, CDR1 is SGHNT and CDR2 YYREEE (reference sequence). The CDR3 contains 11 residues. This chain's CDR3 is CASSTPGQDQF. The CDR3 DNA is TGTGCCAGCAGCACCCCGGGACAGGATCAATTC.

The chain couples TRBV29-1 to TRBJ1-2; TRBD1 might be the D (5 bases). Deletions cut 3 bases from V and 8 bases from J, with 19 bases between. Per the germline V gene, CDR1 is SQVTM and CDR2 is ANQGSEA. This CDR3 is built from 14 residues. The CDR3 nucleotides are TGCAGCGTTGAGCTGGACGGGGCTATCGGAGGCTACACCTTC. Translated: CSVELDGAIGGYTF.

Ten or more counts support this clonotype. The rearrangement uses TRBV11-2 and TRBJ2-7, with D hard to call. With 0 bases removed from V and 4 bases from J, the gap between germline ends came to 4 bases. The CDR3 sequence is 12 residues long. In germline, CDR1 is SGHAT, CDR2 FQNNGV. The CDR3 DNA is TGTGCCAGCAGCTTAGATCGGTACGAGCAGTACTTC. Its translation: CASSLDRYEQYF.

The chain couples TRBV7-8 to TRBJ2-3, with D perhaps TRBD2 (6 bases). Germline-derived CDR1 and CDR2 are SGHVS and FQNEAQ. Trimming left V 0 bases short and J 2 bases short, with 12 bases between. The CDR3 is made up of 16 amino acids. The CDR3 region has the DNA TGTGCCAGCAGCTTAGCTTCGGGACTGATCACAGATACGCAGTATTTT. Its translation is CASSLASGLITDTQYF. Full variable domain (remainder filled in from reference TRBV7-8 and TRBJ2-3): GAGVSQSPRYKVAKRGQDVALRCDPISGHVSLFWYQQALGQGPEFLTYFQNEAQLDKSGLPSDRFFAERPEGSVSTLKIQRTQQEDSAVYLCASSLASGLITDTQYFGPGTRLTVL.

In its sample, this clonotype was seen many times. The CDR3 DNA reads TGTGCCAGCAGCTTAAAGGCAGGGCTGGATACGCAGTATTTT. This translates into CASSLKAGLDTQYF. J is TRBJ2-3 and V is TRBV7-3; D perhaps matches TRBD1 (5 bases). The V gene's germline CDR1 is SGHTA and CDR2 FQGTGA. Trimming removed 1 base from V and 6 bases from J, with 11 bases in between. CDR3 length: 14 amino acids.

This chain connects TRBV27 to TRBJ2-7; unclear D gene. Trimming took 7 bases from V and 4 from J, leaving 8 bases between them. The CDR3 runs to 11 residues. Germline values: CDR1 MNHEY, CDR2 SMNVEV (reference sequence). CDR3 amino acids: CASTGDYEQYF. The CDR3 region has the DNA TGTGCCAGCACCGGAGATTACGAGCAGTACTTC.

V usage is TRBV7-2 and J usage is TRBJ2-3, with 14 positions matching TRBD2. The CDR3 covers 17 residues. Trimming at V came to 5 bases and at J to 6 bases, leaving 10 bases not matched to a gene. CDR1 is SGHTA, CDR2 FQGNSA, per germline. CDR3 amino acids: CASSPIPGLAGVDTQYF. The CDR3 coding sequence is TGTGCCAGCAGCCCAATACCGGGACTAGCGGGAGTTGATACGCAGTATTTT.

In its sample, this clonotype ranks as medium-sized. The V gene is TRBV6-2 or TRBV6-3, the J gene TRBJ1-5; possible D gene TRBD1, 5 bases. Germline V CDR1 and CDR2: MNHEY, SVGEGT. The length of the CDR3 is 14 residues. V was pared by 0 bases and J by 6 bases, with 9 bases between. Written as DNA, the CDR3 is TGTGCCAGCAGTTACTCGAGGGGCAGTCAGCCCCAGCATTTT. Amino acid sequence: CASSYSRGSQPQHF.

The J gene is TRBJ2-3, the V gene TRBV7-2, with D maybe TRBD2 (6 bases). V lost 3 bases to trimming and J lost 2 bases, with 15 bases between them. CDR3 length: 16 residues. CDR1 is SGHTA, CDR2 FQGNSA, per germline. CDR3 in amino acids: CASSFHGGSLTDTQYF. The CDR3 bases are TGTGCCAGCAGCTTCCATGGGGGGAGCCTCACAGATACGCAGTATTTT.

As for this clonotype: A single base separates this from a much larger clone, so it may be a read error. The chain recombines TRBV27 with TRBJ1-2; 8 positions agree with TRBD1. The CDR3 is made up of 11 amino acids. V shed 8 bases, J shed 10 bases, and the junction held 6 bases outside the gene matches. The germline CDR1 and CDR2 sequences are MNHEY and SMNVEV (reference sequence). In DNA, the CDR3 is TGTGCCAGCTTCGGACAGGGCGCCTACACCTTC. The encoded protein is CASFGQGAYTF.

The chain recombines TRBV12-3 or TRBV12-4 with TRBJ2-1; TRBD2 matches at 9 bases. The CDR3 spans 14 residues. The ends lost 4 bases at V and 8 bases at J; junction bases unmatched: 6. Here the CDR3 reads CASSSGTSFDEQFF. The CDR3 nucleotides are TGTGCCAGCAGTTCCGGGACTAGCTTCGATGAGCAGTTCTTC.

The chain employs TRBV6-2 or TRBV6-3 and TRBJ2-7, with TRBD1 matching over 9 bases. The ends lost 2 bases at V and 7 bases at J; junction bases unmatched: 9. This CDR3 comprises 15 residues. CDR1 is MNHEY, CDR2 SVGEGT, per germline. CDR3 in amino acids: CASSYSQDRGREQYF. CDR3 sequence (DNA): TGTGCCAGCAGTTACAGTCAGGACAGGGGCCGGGAGCAGTACTTC.